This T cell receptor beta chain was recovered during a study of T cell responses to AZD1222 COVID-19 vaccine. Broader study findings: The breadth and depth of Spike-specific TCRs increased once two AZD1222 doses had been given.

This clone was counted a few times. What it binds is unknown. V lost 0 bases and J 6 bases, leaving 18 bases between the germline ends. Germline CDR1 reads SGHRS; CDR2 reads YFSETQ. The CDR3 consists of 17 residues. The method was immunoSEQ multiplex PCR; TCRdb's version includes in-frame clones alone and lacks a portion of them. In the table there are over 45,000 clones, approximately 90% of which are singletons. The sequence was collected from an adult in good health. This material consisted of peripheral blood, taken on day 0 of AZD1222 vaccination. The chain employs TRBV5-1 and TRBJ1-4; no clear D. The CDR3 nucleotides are TGCGCCAGCAGCTTGGATCGAGCGGCCGTTTCAGATGAAAAACTGTTTTTT. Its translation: CASSLDRAAVSDEKLFF.